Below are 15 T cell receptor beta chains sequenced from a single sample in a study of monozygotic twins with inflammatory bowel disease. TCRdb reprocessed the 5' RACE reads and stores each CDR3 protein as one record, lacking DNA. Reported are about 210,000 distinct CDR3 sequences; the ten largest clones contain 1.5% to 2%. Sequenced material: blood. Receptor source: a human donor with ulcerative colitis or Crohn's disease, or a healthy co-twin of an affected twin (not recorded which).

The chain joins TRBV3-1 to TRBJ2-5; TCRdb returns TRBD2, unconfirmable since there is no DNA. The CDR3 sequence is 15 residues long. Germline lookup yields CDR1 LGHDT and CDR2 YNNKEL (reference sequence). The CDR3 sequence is CASSQNPLGRETQYF.

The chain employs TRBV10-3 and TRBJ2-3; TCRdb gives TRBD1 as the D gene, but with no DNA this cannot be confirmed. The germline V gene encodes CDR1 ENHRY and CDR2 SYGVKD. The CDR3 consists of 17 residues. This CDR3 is CAISGGGDSSSTDTQYF.

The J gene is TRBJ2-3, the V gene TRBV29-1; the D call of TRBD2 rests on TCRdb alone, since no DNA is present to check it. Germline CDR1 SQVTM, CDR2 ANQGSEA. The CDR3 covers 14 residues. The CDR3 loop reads CSVEVSPSTDTQYF.

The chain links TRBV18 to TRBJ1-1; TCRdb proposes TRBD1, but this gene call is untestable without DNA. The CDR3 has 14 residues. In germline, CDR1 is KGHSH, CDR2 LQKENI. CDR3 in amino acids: CASSTTGFHTEAFF.

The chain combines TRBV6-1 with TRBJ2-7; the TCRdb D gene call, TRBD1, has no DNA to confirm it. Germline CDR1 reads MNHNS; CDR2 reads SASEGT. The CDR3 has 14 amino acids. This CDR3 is CASKPTGRSYEQYF.

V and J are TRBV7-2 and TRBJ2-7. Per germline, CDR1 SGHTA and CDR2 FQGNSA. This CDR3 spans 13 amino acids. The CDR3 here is CASSSSGYYEQYF.

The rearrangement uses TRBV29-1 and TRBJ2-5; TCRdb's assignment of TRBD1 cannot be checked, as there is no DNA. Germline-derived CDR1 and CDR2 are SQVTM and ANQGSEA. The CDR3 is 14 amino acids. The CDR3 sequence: CSVTAFQGARTQYF.

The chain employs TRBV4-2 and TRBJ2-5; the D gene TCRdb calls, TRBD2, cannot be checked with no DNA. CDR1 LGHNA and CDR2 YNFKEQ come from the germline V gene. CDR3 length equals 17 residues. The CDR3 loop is CASSQEAFGGPQETQYF.

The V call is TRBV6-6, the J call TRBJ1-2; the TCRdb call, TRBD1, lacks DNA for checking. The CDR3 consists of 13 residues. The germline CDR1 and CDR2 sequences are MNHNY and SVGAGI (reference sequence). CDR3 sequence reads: CASSYGGAEGYTF.

The CDR3 protein is CASSLARLAGGTGELFF. The chain links TRBV12-3 or TRBV12-4 to TRBJ2-2; TCRdb calls TRBD2, which cannot be checked without DNA. The CDR3 runs 17 residues.

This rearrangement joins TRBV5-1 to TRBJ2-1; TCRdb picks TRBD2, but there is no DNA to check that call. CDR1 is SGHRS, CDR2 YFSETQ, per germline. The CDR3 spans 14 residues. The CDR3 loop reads CASSEAGGPDEQFF. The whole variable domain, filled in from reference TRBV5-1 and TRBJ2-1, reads KAGVTQTPRYLIKTRGQQVTLSCSPISGHRSVSWYQQTPGQGLQFLFEYFSETQRNKGNFPGRFSGRQFSNSRSEMNVSTLELGDSALYLCASSEAGGPDEQFFGPGTRLTVL.

Here the CDR3 reads CASSPGFVDTEAFF. The genes are TRBV5-5 and TRBJ1-1; TCRdb's D call of TRBD1 is untestable without DNA. The CDR3 runs 14 residues. Germline CDR1 is SGHKS and CDR2 is YYEKEE (reference sequence).

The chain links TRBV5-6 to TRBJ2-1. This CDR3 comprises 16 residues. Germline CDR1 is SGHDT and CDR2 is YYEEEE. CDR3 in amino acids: CASSDYSWGSYNEQFF.

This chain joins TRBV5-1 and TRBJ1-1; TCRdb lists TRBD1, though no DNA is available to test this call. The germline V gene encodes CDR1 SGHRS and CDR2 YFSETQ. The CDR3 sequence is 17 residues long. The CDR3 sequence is CASSLASWTGRGTEAFF. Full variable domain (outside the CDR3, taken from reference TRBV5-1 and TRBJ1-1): KAGVTQTPRYLIKTRGQQVTLSCSPISGHRSVSWYQQTPGQGLQFLFEYFSETQRNKGNFPGRFSGRQFSNSRSEMNVSTLELGDSALYLCASSLASWTGRGTEAFFGQGTRLTVV.

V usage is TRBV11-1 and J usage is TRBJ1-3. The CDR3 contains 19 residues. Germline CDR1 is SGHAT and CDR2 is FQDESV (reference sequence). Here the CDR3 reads CASSLNLAWRSVTGNTIYF.